This T cell receptor beta chain was retrieved from a study of early T cells in non-severe SARS-CoV-2 infection. This clonotype was seen a handful of times. Researchers attached unique molecular identifiers to individual cDNA molecules. MiXCR, run by TCRdb on the 5' RACE reads, gives a single entry per CDR3 protein. The data contain some 90,000 distinct CDR3 sequences, 14% to 15% of them singletons. The CDR3 is 13 residues long. V shed 7 bases and J shed 0 bases, with 13 bases lying between them. CDR1 is SQVTM, CDR2 ANQGSEA, per germline. The chain is built from TRBV29-1 and TRBJ2-7, with TRBD2 as a possible D gene (5 bases). The sequencing input was whole blood. This receptor was taken from an adult who was a healthcare worker with PCR-confirmed SARS-CoV-2 infection or an uninfected control (not recorded which). CDR3 coding DNA: TGCAGCGCCCACACCGGGAACTCCTACGAGCAGTACTTC. Translated: CSAHTGNSYEQYF.